Listed below are T cell receptor beta chains from one sample, sequenced in a study of beta chain features in type 1 diabetes. Clones were read by immunoSEQ multiplex PCR, and TCRdb kept only the in-frame ones, dropping some. The repertoire has over 200,000 clones, under 13% of them found once; the top ten carry approximately 0.017%. Sequencing was done on a sample of naive CD4+ T cells from blood. The receptors were gathered from a man aged 25-45 years with type 1 diabetes. CDR3s include the opening cysteine and the closing phenylalanine or tryptophan. The D gene is left open where the match is weak. Part of the rows lack a size; the others show once, few, many or a class for expanded clones.

clone_size j_call d_call cdr3_length v_call cdr3_aa cdr3_nt
. TRBJ2-5 . 14 TRBV28 CASKTGTSQETQYF TGTGCCAGCAAGACCGGGACTTCACAAGAGACCCAGTACTTC
. TRBJ2-3 . 14 TRBV5-1 CASSFPSPTDTQYF TGCGCCAGCAGCTTTCCGTCCCCCACAGATACGCAGTATTTT
. TRBJ1-5 . 12 TRBV19 CASSFLDQPQHF TGTGCCAGTAGTTTTCTCGATCAGCCCCAGCATTTT
few TRBJ2-7 TRBD2 15 TRBV7-2 CASSPSSGHTYEQYF TGTGCCAGCAGCCCGTCTAGCGGCCACACCTACGAGCAGTACTTC
few TRBJ1-5 . 15 TRBV4-1 CASSRRGTDNQPQHF TGCGCCAGCAGCCGACGAGGTACCGATAATCAGCCCCAGCATTTT
. TRBJ2-7 . 12 TRBV6-6 CASTQWAYEQYF TGTGCCAGCACTCAGTGGGCGTACGAGCAGTACTTC
. TRBJ2-6 . 16 TRBV5-4 CASSLFSGAGANVLTF TGTGCCAGCAGCTTGTTTTCAGGGGCTGGGGCCAACGTCCTGACTTTC
. TRBJ1-5 . 11 TRBV5-1 CASSQFDSRGF TGCGCCAGCAGCCAATTCGACTCCAGAGGTTTT
few TRBJ2-3 TRBD2 16 TRBV6-6 CASSYRGGGAADTQYF TGTGCCAGCAGTTACAGGGGCGGGGGGGCCGCAGATACGCAGTATTTT
. TRBJ2-1 TRBD2 14 TRBV28 CASSGGISYNEQFF TGTGCCAGCAGCGGGGGGATCTCCTACAATGAGCAGTTCTTC
few TRBJ2-1 TRBD2 15 TRBV2 CASSEVSGGAGEQFF TGTGCCAGCAGTGAAGTTAGCGGGGGGGCGGGTGAGCAGTTCTTC
. TRBJ2-7 TRBD2 15 TRBV18 CASSPKAGASYEQYF TGTGCCAGCTCACCAAAAGCGGGGGCCTCCTACGAGCAGTACTTC
. TRBJ2-5 . 13 TRBV5-1 CASSADYQETQYF TGCGCCAGCAGCGCGGACTACCAAGAGACCCAGTACTTC
few TRBJ1-2 . 15 TRBV7-2 CASSLGWGLAYGYTF TGTGCCAGCAGCTTAGGTTGGGGGCTGGCCTATGGCTACACCTTC
. TRBJ2-2 . 14 TRBV4-3 CASSQVVSAGELFF TGCGCCAGCAGCCAAGTAGTGTCCGCCGGGGAGCTGTTTTTT
. TRBJ2-1 . 19 TRBV9 CASSGGRDIGPSGYNEQFF TGTGCCAGCAGCGGGGGCCGGGACATCGGACCCTCGGGATACAATGAGCAGTTCTTC
. TRBJ1-1 . 15 TRBV7-9 CASSLAGTPNTEAFF TGTGCCAGCAGCTTAGCGGGGACACCGAACACTGAAGCTTTCTTT
. TRBJ1-6 . 13 TRBV9 CASSGGVESPLHF TGTGCCAGCAGCGGCGGGGTAGAGTCACCCCTCCACTTT
few TRBJ2-7 TRBD1 14 TRBV18 CASSATGGRDEQYF TGTGCCAGCTCAGCGACAGGGGGCAGGGACGAGCAGTACTTC
few TRBJ2-3 . 15 TRBV7-2 CASRLTTFPTDTQYF TGTGCCAGCAGACTTACTACTTTCCCCACAGATACGCAGTATTTT
few TRBJ2-7 . 15 TRBV5-4 CASSGGGGSSYEQYF TGTGCCAGCAGCGGGGGGGGCGGGAGCTCCTACGAGCAGTACTTC
few TRBJ1-1 TRBD1 16 TRBV7-2 CASSPRPSGTGTEAFF TGTGCCAGCAGCCCTCGACCATCCGGGACAGGGACTGAAGCTTTCTTT
few TRBJ2-5 . 14 TRBV5-1 CASSVRSGQETQYF TGCGCCAGCAGCGTTCGGAGCGGGCAAGAGACCCAGTACTTC
few TRBJ2-7 . 14 TRBV5-4 CASSLKASRGEQYF TGTGCCAGCAGCTTAAAGGCATCCCGCGGGGAGCAGTACTTC
. TRBJ2-7 TRBD1 14 TRBV5-1 CASSPRTGPYEQYF TGCGCCAGCAGCCCGAGGACAGGGCCCTACGAGCAGTACTTC
few TRBJ1-1 TRBD1 15 TRBV18 CASSPGQGANTEAFF TGTGCCAGCTCACCCGGACAGGGGGCGAACACTGAAGCTTTCTTT
. TRBJ2-3 . 12 TRBV6-5 CASSQGGGTQYF TGTGCCAGCAGCCAGGGGGGAGGTACGCAGTATTTT
. TRBJ2-1 TRBD1 15 TRBV7-9 CASSRTGQGSNEQFF TGTGCCAGCAGTCGAACGGGACAGGGTAGTAATGAGCAGTTCTTC
. TRBJ1-5 TRBD1 13 TRBV19 CASSIQGAQPQHF TGTGCCAGTAGTATCCAGGGGGCTCAGCCCCAGCATTTT
. TRBJ2-4 TRBD2 17 TRBV14 CASSQEGRGRAKNIQYF TGTGCCAGCAGCCAAGAGGGTCGCGGGAGGGCCAAAAACATTCAGTACTTC
few TRBJ2-5 . 14 TRBV5-1 CASSLGGIRETQYF TGCGCCAGCAGCTTGGGAGGGATCCGAGAGACCCAGTACTTC
. TRBJ2-3 . 14 TRBV7-9 CASSLAPQSDTQYF TGTGCCAGCAGCTTAGCCCCCCAGTCGGATACGCAGTATTTT
. TRBJ2-7 TRBD2 14 TRBV7-3 CASSRGDGIYEQYF TGTGCCAGCAGCCGGGGGGACGGGATTTACGAGCAGTACTTC
few TRBJ2-5 TRBD1 14 TRBV14 CASSQGQIQETQYF TGTGCCAGCAGCCAGGGACAGATCCAAGAGACCCAGTACTTC
. TRBJ1-1 TRBD1 14 TRBV4-3 CASSRDRGRTEAFF TGCGCCAGCAGCCGGGACAGGGGGAGAACTGAAGCTTTCTTT
. TRBJ1-1 . 15 TRBV4-2 CASSQEGRSNTEAFF TGTGCCAGCAGCCAAGAGGGCAGATCGAACACTGAAGCTTTCTTT
. TRBJ1-1 TRBD1 15 TRBV11-2 CASSLRAGGRSEAFF TGTGCCAGCAGCCTTCGGGCAGGGGGCCGCAGTGAAGCTTTCTTT
few TRBJ1-1 . 12 TRBV7-9 CASSPQSTEAFF TGTGCCAGCAGCCCACAAAGCACTGAAGCTTTCTTT
. TRBJ1-6 . 15 TRBV30 CAWSVDEGRHSPLHF TGTGCCTGGAGTGTAGACGAGGGTCGGCATTCACCCCTCCACTTT
. TRBJ1-1 TRBD1 14 TRBV5-1 CASSEQGVNTEAFF TGCGCCAGCAGCGAACAGGGGGTGAACACTGAAGCTTTCTTT
. TRBJ2-5 . 11 TRBV20-1 CSAKGPGTQYF TGCAGTGCAAAGGGGCCTGGGACCCAGTACTTC